The entry below describes one T cell receptor beta chain. Between the trimmed V and J ends, which lost 5 bases and 6 bases, there was a span of 13 bases. Germline lookup yields CDR1 SGHAT and CDR2 FQDESV (reference sequence). The CDR3 totals 13 residues. This specimen comes from a study of cytotoxic CD8 clonotypes in ibrutinib-treated CLL. Produced via immunoSEQ multiplex PCR; TCRdb's table is partial and in-frame only. The sample shows around 150,000 clones, over 65% of them seen only once. Material: PBMCs, obtained after 12 months of ibrutinib treatment. The chain has TRBV11-1 and TRBJ1-2; unclear D gene. The TCR was taken from a human donor with chronic lymphocytic leukemia. In nucleotides, the CDR3 is TGTGCCAGCAGCCCGGGAGCGAGGGATGGCTACACCTTC. Its protein is CASSPGARDGYTF.